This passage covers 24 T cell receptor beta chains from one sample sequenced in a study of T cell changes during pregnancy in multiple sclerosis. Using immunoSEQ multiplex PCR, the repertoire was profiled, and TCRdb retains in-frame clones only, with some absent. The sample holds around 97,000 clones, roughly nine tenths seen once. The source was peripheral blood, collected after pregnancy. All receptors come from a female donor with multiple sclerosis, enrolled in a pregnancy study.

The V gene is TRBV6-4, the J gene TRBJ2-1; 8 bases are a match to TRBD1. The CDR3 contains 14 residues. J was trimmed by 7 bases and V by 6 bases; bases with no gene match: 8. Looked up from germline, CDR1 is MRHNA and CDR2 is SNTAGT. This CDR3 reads CASSPDRVKNEQFF. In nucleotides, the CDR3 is TGTGCCAGCAGCCCGGACAGGGTAAAGAATGAGCAGTTCTTC.

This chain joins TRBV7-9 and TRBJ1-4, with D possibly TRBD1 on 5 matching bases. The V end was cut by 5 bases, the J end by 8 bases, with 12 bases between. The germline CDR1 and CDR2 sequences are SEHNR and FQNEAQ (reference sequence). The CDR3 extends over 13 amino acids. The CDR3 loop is CASSHNRGEKLFF. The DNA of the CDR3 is TGTGCCAGCAGCCACAACCGGGGGGAAAAACTGTTTTTT. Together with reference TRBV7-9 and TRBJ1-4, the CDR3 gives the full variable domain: DTGVSQNPRHKITKRGQNVTFRCDPISEHNRLYWYRQTLGQGPEFLTYFQNEAQLEKSRLLSDRFSAERPKGSFSTLEIQRTEQGDSAMYLCASSHNRGEKLFFGSGTQLSVL.

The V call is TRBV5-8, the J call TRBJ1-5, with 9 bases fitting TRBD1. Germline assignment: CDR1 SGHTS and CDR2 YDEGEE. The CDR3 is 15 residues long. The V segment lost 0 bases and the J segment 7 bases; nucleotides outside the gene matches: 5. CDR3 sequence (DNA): TGTGCCAGCAGCTTGGACAGGGGGCTAAAACAGCCCCAGCATTTT. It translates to CASSLDRGLKQPQHF.

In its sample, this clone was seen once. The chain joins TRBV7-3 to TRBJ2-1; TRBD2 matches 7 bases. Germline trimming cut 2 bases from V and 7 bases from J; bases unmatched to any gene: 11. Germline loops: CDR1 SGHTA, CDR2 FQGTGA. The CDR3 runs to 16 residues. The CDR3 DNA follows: TGTGCCAGCAGCTTAGGGGGGAGGGCCTGGGATAATGAGCAGTTCTTC. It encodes CASSLGGRAWDNEQFF.

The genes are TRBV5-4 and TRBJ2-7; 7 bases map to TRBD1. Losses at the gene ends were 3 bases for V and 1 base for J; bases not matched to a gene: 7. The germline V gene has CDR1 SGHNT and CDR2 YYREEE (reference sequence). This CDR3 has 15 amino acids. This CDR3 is CASSSPRDRSYEQYF. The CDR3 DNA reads TGTGCCAGCAGCTCACCCCGGGACAGATCCTACGAGCAGTACTTC.

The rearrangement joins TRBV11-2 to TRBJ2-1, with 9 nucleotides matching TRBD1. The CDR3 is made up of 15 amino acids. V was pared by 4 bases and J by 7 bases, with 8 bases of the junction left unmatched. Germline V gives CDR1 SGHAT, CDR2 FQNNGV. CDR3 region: CASSSTGGLGNEQFF. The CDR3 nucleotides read TGTGCCAGCAGCTCCACAGGGGGCTTAGGAAATGAGCAGTTCTTC.

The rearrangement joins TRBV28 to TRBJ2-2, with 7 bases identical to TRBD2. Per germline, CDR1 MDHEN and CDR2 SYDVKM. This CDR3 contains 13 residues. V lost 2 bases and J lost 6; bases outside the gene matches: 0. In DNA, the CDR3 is TGTGCCAGCAGTTTAGCGGGGGCCGGGGAGCTGTTTTTT. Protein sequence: CASSLAGAGELFF.

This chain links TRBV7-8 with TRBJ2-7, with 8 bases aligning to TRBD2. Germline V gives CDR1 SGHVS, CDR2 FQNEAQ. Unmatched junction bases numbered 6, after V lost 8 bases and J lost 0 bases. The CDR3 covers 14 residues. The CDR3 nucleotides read TGTGCCAGCTCTTATACTAGCGGCTCCTACGAGCAGTACTTC. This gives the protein CASSYTSGSYEQYF.

This CDR3 reads CASSGQGLNTEAFF. CDR3 coding DNA: TGTGCCAGCAGTGGACAGGGCTTGAACACTGAAGCTTTCTTT. This sequence joins TRBV28 and TRBJ1-1, with TRBD1 matching 8 bases. J lost 0 bases, V lost 5 bases, and 2 bases had no gene match. This CDR3 comprises 14 residues. Germline CDR1 is MDHEN and CDR2 is SYDVKM.

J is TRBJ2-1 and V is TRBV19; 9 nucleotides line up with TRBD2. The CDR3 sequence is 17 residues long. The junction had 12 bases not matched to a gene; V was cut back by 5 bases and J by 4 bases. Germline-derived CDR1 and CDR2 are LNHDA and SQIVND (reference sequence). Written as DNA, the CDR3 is TGTGCCAGTAGTTACGAAGGACTAGCGCCTATTTACAATGAGCAGTTCTTC. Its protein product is CASSYEGLAPIYNEQFF.

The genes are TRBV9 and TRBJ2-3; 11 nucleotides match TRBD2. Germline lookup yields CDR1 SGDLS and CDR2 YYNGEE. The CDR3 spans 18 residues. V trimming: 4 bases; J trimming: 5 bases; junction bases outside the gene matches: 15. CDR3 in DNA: TGTGCCAGCAGCTTCCAGCCCCTAGCGGGGGGTTTTGGAGATACGCAGTATTTT. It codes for CASSFQPLAGGFGDTQYF.

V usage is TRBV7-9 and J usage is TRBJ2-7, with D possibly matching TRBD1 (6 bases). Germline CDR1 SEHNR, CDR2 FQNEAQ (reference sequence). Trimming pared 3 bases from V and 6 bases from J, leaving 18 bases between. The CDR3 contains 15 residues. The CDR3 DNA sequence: TGTGCCAGCAGCTTTCTCTCGACAGGAAACACCGAGCAGTACTTC. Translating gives CASSFLSTGNTEQYF.

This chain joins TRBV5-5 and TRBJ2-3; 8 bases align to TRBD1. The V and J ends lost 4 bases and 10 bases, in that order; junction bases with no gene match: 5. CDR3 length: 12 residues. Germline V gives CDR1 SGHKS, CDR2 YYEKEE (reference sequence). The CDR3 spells CASSPPTGAQYF. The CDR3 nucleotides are TGTGCCAGCAGCCCCCCGACAGGGGCGCAGTATTTT.

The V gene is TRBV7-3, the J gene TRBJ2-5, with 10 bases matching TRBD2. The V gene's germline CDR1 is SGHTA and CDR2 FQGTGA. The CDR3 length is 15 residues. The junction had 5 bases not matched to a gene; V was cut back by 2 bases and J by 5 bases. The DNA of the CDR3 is TGTGCCAGCAGCTTATTGGGTAGCGGGGGGGAGACCCAGTACTTC. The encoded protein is CASSLLGSGGETQYF.

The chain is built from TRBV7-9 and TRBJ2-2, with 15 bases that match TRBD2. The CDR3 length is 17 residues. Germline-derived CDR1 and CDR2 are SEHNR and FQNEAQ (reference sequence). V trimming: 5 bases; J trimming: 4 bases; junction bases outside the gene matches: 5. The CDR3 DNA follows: TGTGCCAGCAGCATGGGACTAGCGGGAGGTGCCACCGGGGAGCTGTTTTTT. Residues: CASSMGLAGGATGELFF.

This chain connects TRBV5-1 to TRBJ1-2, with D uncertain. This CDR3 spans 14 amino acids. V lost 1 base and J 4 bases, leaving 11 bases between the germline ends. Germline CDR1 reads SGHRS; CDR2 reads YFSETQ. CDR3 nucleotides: TGCGCCAGCAGCTTGTCTCAGAACCCCTATGGCTACACCTTC. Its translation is CASSLSQNPYGYTF.

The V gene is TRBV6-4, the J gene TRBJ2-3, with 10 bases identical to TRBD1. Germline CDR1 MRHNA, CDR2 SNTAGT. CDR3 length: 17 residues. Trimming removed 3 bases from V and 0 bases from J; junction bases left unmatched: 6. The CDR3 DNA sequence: TGTGCCAGCAGTGAAAAGACAGGGGGCCCGAGCACAGATACGCAGTATTTT. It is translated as CASSEKTGGPSTDTQYF.

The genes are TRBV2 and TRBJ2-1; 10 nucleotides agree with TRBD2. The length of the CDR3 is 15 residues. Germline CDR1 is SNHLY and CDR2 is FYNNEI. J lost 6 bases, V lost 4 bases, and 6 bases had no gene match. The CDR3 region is CASSGERGGPNEQFF. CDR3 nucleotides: TGTGCCAGCAGTGGCGAGCGGGGGGGACCCAATGAGCAGTTCTTC.

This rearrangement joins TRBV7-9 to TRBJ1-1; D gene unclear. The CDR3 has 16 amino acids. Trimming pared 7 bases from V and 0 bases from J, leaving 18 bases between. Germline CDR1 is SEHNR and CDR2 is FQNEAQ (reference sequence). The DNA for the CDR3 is TGTGCCAGCATGGGGTACGGTAGCGATATGAACACTGAAGCTTTCTTT. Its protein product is CASMGYGSDMNTEAFF.

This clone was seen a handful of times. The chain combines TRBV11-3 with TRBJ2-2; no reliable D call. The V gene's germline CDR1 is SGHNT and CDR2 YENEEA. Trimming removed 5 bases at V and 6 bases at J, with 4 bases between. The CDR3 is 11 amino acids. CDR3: CASSLSGELFF. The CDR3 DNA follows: TGTGCCAGCAGCCTTTCCGGGGAGCTGTTTTTT.

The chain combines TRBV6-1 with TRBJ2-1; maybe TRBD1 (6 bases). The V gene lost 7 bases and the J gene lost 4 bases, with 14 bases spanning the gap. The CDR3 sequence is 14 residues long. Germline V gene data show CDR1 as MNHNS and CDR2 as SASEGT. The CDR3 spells CASKQGAEYNEQFF. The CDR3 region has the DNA TGTGCCAGCAAACAGGGAGCCGAATACAATGAGCAGTTCTTC.

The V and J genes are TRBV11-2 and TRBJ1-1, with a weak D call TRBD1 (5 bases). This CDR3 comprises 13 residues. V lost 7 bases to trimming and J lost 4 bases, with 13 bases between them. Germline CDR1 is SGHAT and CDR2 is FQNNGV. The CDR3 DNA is TGTGCCAGCACCACCGGGGGTATCACTGAAGCTTTCTTT. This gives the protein CASTTGGITEAFF. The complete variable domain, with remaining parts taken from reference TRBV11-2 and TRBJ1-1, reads EAGVAQSPRYKIIEKRQSVAFWCNPISGHATLYWYQQILGQGPKLLIQFQNNGVVDDSQLPKDRFSAERLKGVDSTLKIQPAKLEDSAVYLCASTTGGITEAFFGQGTRLTVV.

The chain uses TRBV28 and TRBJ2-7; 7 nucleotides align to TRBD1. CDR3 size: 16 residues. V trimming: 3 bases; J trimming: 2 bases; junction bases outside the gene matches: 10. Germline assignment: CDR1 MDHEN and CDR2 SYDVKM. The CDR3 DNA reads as TGTGCCAGCAGTTTCGACCCCCGACAGGGACCCTACGAGCAGTACTTC. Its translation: CASSFDPRQGPYEQYF.

As DNA, the CDR3 is TGTGCCAGCAGCTTGGACAGGACCTATGGCTACACCTTC. Protein: CASSLDRTYGYTF. This chain joins TRBV5-4 and TRBJ1-2; the D gene is possibly TRBD1 (5 bases). The CDR3 runs to 13 residues. With 0 bases removed from V and 4 bases from J, the gap between germline ends came to 7 bases. Germline V gene data show CDR1 as SGHNT and CDR2 as YYREEE (reference sequence).